Each of the 9 T cell receptor beta chains below was sequenced from the same sample in a study of blood T cell repertoires in COVID-19. The repertoire was sequenced with immunoSEQ multiplex PCR; TCRdb's copy has only in-frame clones and lacks some. Of about 220,000 clones in the sample, roughly 84% were seen once. The sample was peripheral blood. Receptor source: a woman older than 75 with acute or convalescent COVID-19.

This chain uses TRBV18 with TRBJ1-2; D not resolved. The germline CDR1 and CDR2 sequences are KGHSH and LQKENI. The CDR3 sequence is 17 residues long. V lost 0 bases, J lost 8 bases, and 22 bases lay in between. For the CDR3, the DNA is TGTGCCAGCTCACCACCGTTCGTTCGGGGAGGTGCGGGAGGCTACACCTTC. Protein: CASSPPFVRGGAGGYTF.

This sequence joins TRBV4-1 and TRBJ2-1, with D possibly matching TRBD2 (5 bases). Trimming shortened V by 4 bases and J by 7 bases, and 8 bases separated the two germline ends. Germline loops: CDR1 MGHRA, CDR2 YSYEKL. This CDR3 is built from 12 residues. CDR3 amino acids: CASSLTGNEQFF. CDR3 coding DNA: TGCGCCAGCAGCCTGACGGGGAATGAGCAGTTCTTC.

This clone was seen more than once but under ten times. This sequence joins TRBV7-2 and TRBJ2-7; 8 bases are a match to TRBD1. With 6 bases clipped from V and 2 bases from J, the junction kept 9 bases outside the gene matches. Germline values: CDR1 SGHTA, CDR2 FQGNSA. The CDR3 is 15 residues long. In DNA, the CDR3 is TGTGCCAGCAGTTTAACAGGGGGATCGACCTACGAGCAGTACTTC. It yields the protein CASSLTGGSTYEQYF. Using reference TRBV7-2 and TRBJ2-7 for the parts outside the CDR3, the full variable domain is GAGVSQSPSNKVTEKGKDVELRCDPISGHTALYWYRQSLGQGLEFLIYFQGNSAPDKSGLPSDRFSAERTGGSVSTLTIQRTQQEDSAVYLCASSLTGGSTYEQYFGPGTRLTVT.

The genes are TRBV5-5 and TRBJ1-1; the match to TRBD1 covers 8 bases. The V and J ends lost 3 bases and 0 bases, in that order; junction bases with no gene match: 1. The CDR3 has 14 amino acids. CDR1 and CDR2 from the germline V gene are SGHKS and YYEKEE (reference sequence). This chain's CDR3 is CASSSRGLNTEAFF. CDR3 nucleotides: TGTGCCAGCAGCTCCAGGGGGCTGAACACTGAAGCTTTCTTT.

The chain employs TRBV11-1 and TRBJ1-2; a weak D match, TRBD1 (6 bases). The germline V gene encodes CDR1 SGHAT and CDR2 FQDESV (reference sequence). The CDR3 is made up of 16 amino acids. Trimming removed 5 bases from V and 0 bases from J, with 16 bases in between. The CDR3 reads CASSRLQGPANYGYTF. The CDR3, as DNA: TGTGCCAGCAGCCGACTACAGGGTCCCGCTAACTATGGCTACACCTTC.

V and J are TRBV5-4 and TRBJ1-1; D not resolved. Germline assignment: CDR1 SGHNT and CDR2 YYREEE (reference sequence). This CDR3 has 14 residues. V lost 0 bases to trimming and J lost 0 bases, with 6 bases between them. CDR3 residues: CASSLDRLNTEAFF. DNA for the CDR3: TGTGCCAGCAGCTTGGACAGATTGAACACTGAAGCTTTCTTT.

The rearrangement joins TRBV7-9 to TRBJ1-2; TRBD1 might be the D (5 bases). Germline V gives CDR1 SEHNR, CDR2 FQNEAQ (reference sequence). Trimming took 5 bases from V and 4 from J, leaving 11 bases between them. The CDR3 has 13 residues. The CDR3 reads CASSLAGGYGYTF. The CDR3 DNA reads TGTGCCAGCAGCCTCGCCGGGGGCTATGGCTACACCTTC.

CDR3 DNA: TGTGCCAGCAGCCCTGGGGGGGCCCCAACCTACGAGCAGTACTTC. This encodes CASSPGGAPTYEQYF. V usage is TRBV11-2 and J usage is TRBJ2-7; perhaps TRBD2 as D (7 bases). The germline V and J ends were trimmed by 5 bases and 2 bases, with 16 bases remaining between them. Germline lookup yields CDR1 SGHAT and CDR2 FQNNGV. This CDR3 has 15 residues.

This clone has just a few counts. The chain has TRBV28 and TRBJ1-1; no clear D. V lost 10 bases, J lost 0 bases, and 15 bases lay in between. Germline V gene data show CDR1 as MDHEN and CDR2 as SYDVKM. There are 14 residues in the CDR3. CDR3 DNA sequence: TGTGCCACAACGGGGTCGGGTATGAACACTGAAGCTTTCTTT. Protein product: CATTGSGMNTEAFF.